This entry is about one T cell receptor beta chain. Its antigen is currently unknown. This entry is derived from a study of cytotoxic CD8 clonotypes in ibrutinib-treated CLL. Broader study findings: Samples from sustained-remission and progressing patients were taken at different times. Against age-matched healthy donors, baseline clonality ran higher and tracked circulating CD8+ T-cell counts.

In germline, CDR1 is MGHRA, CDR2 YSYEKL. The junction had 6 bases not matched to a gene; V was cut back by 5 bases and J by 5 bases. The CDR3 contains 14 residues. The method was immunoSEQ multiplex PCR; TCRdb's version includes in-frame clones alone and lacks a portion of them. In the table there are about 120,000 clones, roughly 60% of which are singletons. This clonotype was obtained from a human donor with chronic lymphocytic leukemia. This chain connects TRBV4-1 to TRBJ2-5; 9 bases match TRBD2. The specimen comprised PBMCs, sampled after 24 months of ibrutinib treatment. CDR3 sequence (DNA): TGCGCCAGCAGCGGAGTAGCGGGGGCTGAGACCCAGTACTTC. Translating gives CASSGVAGAETQYF.